This T cell receptor (beta chain) was retrieved from a study of cytomegalovirus exposure and HLA in healthy donors. PCR used 60 Vbeta primers and 13 Jbeta primers. TCRdb's copy holds only in-frame clones and misses some; the assay was immunoSEQ multiplex PCR. The sample shows some 110,000 clones, around 76% of them seen only once. V was clipped by 7 bases and J by 6 bases, with 10 bases between them. This CDR3 is 12 amino acids long. Germline V gene lookup returns CDR1 MDHEN and CDR2 SYDVKM. The TCR comes from a woman between 45 and 60 years old in good health and CMV-seropositive. Sequencing used PBMCs. J is TRBJ2-4 and V is TRBV28, with a tentative D call TRBD1 (5 bases). CDR3 region: CASNAQGNIQYF. CDR3 sequence (DNA): TGTGCCAGCAATGCCCAGGGAAACATTCAGTACTTC.